These T cell receptor beta chains were read from a single sample in a study of T cell responses to AZD1222 COVID-19 vaccine. Profiling relied on immunoSEQ multiplex PCR, and the TCRdb table lists in-frame clones only, not all of them. The repertoire holds 95,000 or so clones, with just over 90% as singletons. The source material was peripheral blood, sampled 28 days after the second AZD1222 dose. The receptor source for this set is an adult who received the AZD1222 COVID-19 vaccine. CDR3s include the opening cysteine and the closing phenylalanine or tryptophan. Fields, in order: D gene, clone size, V gene, J gene, CDR3 protein, CDR3 DNA. D genes are given only for firm matches. For some rows the clone size is stated as once, few or many, or as a class when expanded; others skip it.

D: NA; size: NA; V: TRBV6-2/TRBV6-3; J: TRBJ1-6; CDR3: CASSYSTGNSPLHF; DNA: TGTGCCAGCAGTTACTCGACTGGGAACTCACCCCTCCACTTT
D: TRBD2; size: NA; V: TRBV5-1; J: TRBJ2-1; CDR3: CASSLSGTSYEQFF; DNA: TGCGCCAGCAGCTTGTCCGGGACTAGCTATGAGCAGTTCTTC
D: TRBD1; size: NA; V: TRBV6-6; J: TRBJ2-1; CDR3: CASRPTPTGGNEQFF; DNA: TGTGCCAGCAGACCCACCCCGACAGGGGGTAATGAGCAGTTCTTC
D: NA; size: once; V: TRBV6-5; J: TRBJ1-1; CDR3: CASSLEWNGAEAFF; DNA: TGTGCCAGCAGCCTTGAGTGGAATGGCGCTGAAGCTTTCTTT
D: NA; size: few; V: TRBV12-3/TRBV12-4; J: TRBJ1-2; CDR3: CASSYDSRYGYTF; DNA: TGTGCCAGCAGCTACGACAGCCGCTATGGCTACACCTTC
D: TRBD2; size: NA; V: TRBV2; J: TRBJ2-5; CDR3: CASSGRGQETQYF; DNA: TGTGCCAGCAGTGGGCGGGGGCAAGAGACCCAGTACTTC
D: NA; size: NA; V: TRBV6-5; J: TRBJ1-4; CDR3: CASRPQGAPYEKLFF; DNA: TGTGCCAGCAGACCCCAGGGCGCGCCTTACGAAAAACTGTTTTTT
D: NA; size: NA; V: TRBV28; J: TRBJ1-1; CDR3: CASSLNGQGSTEAFF; DNA: TGTGCCAGCAGTTTAAACGGTCAGGGTTCCACTGAAGCTTTCTTT
D: NA; size: NA; V: TRBV6-5; J: TRBJ1-4; CDR3: CASSYLGGAEKLFF; DNA: TGTGCCAGCAGTTACTTGGGCGGCGCTGAAAAACTGTTTTTT
D: NA; size: NA; V: TRBV3-1/TRBV3-2; J: TRBJ1-1; CDR3: CASSLQLGSGTEAFF; DNA: TGTGCCAGCAGTCTACAACTGGGATCGGGCACTGAAGCTTTCTTT
D: TRBD2; size: NA; V: TRBV11-2; J: TRBJ2-7; CDR3: CASSLAPPTSGNEQYF; DNA: TGTGCCAGCAGCTTAGCCCCCCCGACTAGCGGGAACGAGCAGTACTTC
D: NA; size: NA; V: TRBV20-1; J: TRBJ1-1; CDR3: CSAREGREAFF; DNA: TGCAGTGCTAGGGAGGGCCGAGAAGCTTTCTTT
D: NA; size: NA; V: TRBV28; J: TRBJ2-1; CDR3: CASTLRLAHYNEQFF; DNA: TGTGCCAGCACTTTACGGCTAGCGCACTACAATGAGCAGTTCTTC
D: NA; size: NA; V: TRBV20-1; J: TRBJ2-5; CDR3: CSASGPTFETQYF; DNA: TGCAGTGCTAGTGGCCCTACTTTCGAGACCCAGTACTTC
D: TRBD2; size: NA; V: TRBV9; J: TRBJ2-1; CDR3: CASSVVSGGLNNEQFF; DNA: TGTGCCAGCAGCGTAGTGTCGGGAGGGCTGAACAATGAGCAGTTCTTC
D: NA; size: NA; V: TRBV3-1/TRBV3-2; J: TRBJ2-6; CDR3: CASSQGPPTSGANVLTF; DNA: TGTGCCAGCAGCCAAGGACCTCCAACCTCTGGGGCCAACGTCCTGACTTTC